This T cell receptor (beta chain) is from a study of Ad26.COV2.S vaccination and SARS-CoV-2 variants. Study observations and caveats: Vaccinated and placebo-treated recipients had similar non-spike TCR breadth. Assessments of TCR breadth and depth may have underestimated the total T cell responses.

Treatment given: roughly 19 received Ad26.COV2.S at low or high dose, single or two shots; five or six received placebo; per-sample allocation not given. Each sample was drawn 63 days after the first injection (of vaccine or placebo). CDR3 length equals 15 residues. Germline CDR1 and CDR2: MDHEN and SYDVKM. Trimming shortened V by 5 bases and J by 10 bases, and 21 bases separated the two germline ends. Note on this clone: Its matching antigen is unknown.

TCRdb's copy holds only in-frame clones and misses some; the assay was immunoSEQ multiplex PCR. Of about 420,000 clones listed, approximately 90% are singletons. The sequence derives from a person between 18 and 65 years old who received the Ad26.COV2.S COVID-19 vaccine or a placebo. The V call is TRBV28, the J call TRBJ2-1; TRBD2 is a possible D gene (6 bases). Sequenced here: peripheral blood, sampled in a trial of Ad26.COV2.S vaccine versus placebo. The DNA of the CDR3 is TGTGCCAGCAGTAGCCCGGGACTCCAGAGAAGCGAGCAGTTCTTC. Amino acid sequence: CASSSPGLQRSEQFF.